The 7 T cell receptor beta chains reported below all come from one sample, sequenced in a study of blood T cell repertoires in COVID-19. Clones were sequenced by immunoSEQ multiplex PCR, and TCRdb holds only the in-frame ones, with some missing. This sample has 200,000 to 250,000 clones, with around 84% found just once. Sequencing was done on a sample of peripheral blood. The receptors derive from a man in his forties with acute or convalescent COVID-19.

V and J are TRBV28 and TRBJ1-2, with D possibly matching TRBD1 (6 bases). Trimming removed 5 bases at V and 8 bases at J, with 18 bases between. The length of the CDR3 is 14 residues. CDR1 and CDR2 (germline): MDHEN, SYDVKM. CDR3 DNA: TGTGCCAGCAGTAAAGCGGGGGGCAAAATAGGCTACACCTTC. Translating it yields CASSKAGGKIGYTF.

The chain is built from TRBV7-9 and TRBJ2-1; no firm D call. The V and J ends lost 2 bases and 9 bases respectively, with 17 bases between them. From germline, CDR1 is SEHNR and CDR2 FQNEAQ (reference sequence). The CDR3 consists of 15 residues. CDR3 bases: TGTGCCAGCAGCTTATCACTCATGGTAGCCAGTGAGCAGTTCTTC. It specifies CASSLSLMVASEQFF.

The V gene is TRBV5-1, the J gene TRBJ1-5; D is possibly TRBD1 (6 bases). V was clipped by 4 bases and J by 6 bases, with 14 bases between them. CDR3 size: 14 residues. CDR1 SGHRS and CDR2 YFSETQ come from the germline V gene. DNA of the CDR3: TGCGCCAGCAGCCCCAGGGGTTGGGGTCAGCCCCAGCATTTT. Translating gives CASSPRGWGQPQHF.

CDR3 sequence: CASSPGAGGSYEQYF. For the CDR3, the DNA is TGTGCCAGCAGCCCAGGCGCGGGGGGAAGCTACGAGCAGTACTTC. V gene TRBV7-2 combines with J gene TRBJ2-7, with 8 bases that match TRBD2. The junction had 9 bases not matched to a gene; V was cut back by 5 bases and J by 3 bases. Germline CDR1 and CDR2: SGHTA and FQGNSA. This CDR3 is 15 amino acids long.

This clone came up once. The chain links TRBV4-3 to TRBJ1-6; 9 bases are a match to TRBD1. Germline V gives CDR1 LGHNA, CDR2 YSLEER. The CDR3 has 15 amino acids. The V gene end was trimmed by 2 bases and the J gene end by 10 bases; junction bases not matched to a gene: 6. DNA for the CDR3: TGCGCCAGCAGCCAATACGGACAGGGGCGGTCACCCCTCCACTTT. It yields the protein CASSQYGQGRSPLHF.

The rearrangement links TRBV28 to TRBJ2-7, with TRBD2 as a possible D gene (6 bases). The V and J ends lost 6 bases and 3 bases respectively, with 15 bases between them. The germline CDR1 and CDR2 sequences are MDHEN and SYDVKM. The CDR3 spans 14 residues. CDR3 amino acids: CASRGLLTIYEQYF. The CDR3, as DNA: TGTGCCAGCAGGGGACTCTTGACCATCTACGAGCAGTACTTC.

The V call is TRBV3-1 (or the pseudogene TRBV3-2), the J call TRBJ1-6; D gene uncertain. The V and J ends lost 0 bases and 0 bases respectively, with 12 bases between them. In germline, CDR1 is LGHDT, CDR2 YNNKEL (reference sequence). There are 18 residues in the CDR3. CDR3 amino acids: CASSQDWRASSYNSPLHF. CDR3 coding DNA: TGTGCCAGCAGCCAAGACTGGAGGGCGAGCTCCTATAATTCACCCCTCCACTTT.